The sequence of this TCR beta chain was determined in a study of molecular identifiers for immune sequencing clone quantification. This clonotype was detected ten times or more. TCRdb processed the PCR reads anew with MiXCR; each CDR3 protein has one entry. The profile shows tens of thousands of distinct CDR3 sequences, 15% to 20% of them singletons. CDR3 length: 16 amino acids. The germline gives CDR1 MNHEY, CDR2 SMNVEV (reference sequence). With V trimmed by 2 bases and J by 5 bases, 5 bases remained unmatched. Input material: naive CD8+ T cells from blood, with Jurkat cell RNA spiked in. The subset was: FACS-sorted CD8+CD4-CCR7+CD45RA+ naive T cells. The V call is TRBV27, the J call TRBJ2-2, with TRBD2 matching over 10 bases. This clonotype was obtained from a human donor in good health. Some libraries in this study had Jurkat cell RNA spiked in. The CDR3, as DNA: TGTGCCAGCAGTTTACTAGTAGCGGGAGGTACCGGGGAGCTGTTTTTT. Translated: CASSLLVAGGTGELFF.